Listed below are T cell receptor beta chains from one sample, sequenced in a study of blood T cell repertoires in COVID-19. The protocol was immunoSEQ multiplex PCR, while the TCRdb copy is restricted to in-frame clones and leaves out a portion. The repertoire holds 130,000 to 150,000 clones, with around 84% as singletons. What was sequenced was peripheral blood. Receptors originate from a human donor in a cohort sampled during active COVID-19. CDR3s include the opening cysteine and the closing phenylalanine or tryptophan. D genes are given only for firm matches. Clone size is given for some rows only: seen once, a few or many times, or a class if the clone is expanded.

v_gene	j_gene	len	abundance	d_gene	CDR3nt	CDR3aa
TRBV25-1	TRBJ2-7	13	NA	TRBD1	TGTGCCAGCAGTGCCGGGACAGGGAACGAGCAGTACTTC	CASSAGTGNEQYF
TRBV7-6	TRBJ1-2	16	NA	TRBD1	TGTGCCAGCAGCCCGATGACAGGGCGAGCTAACTATGGCTACACCTTC	CASSPMTGRANYGYTF
TRBV5-1	TRBJ2-7	14	NA	TRBD1	TGCGCCAGCAGCTGGGACAGGGTAAACGGCGAGCAGTACTTC	CASSWDRVNGEQYF
TRBV2	TRBJ2-1	14	NA	TRBD2	TGTGCCAGCAGTGGCCAGCGGGGCGCCCCCCTCGAGTTCTTC	CASSGQRGAPLEFF
TRBV11-3	TRBJ1-1	15	NA	NA	TGTGCCAGCAGCTTATGGGGGGGTTCGGACACTGAAGCTTTCTTT	CASSLWGGSDTEAFF
TRBV6-5	TRBJ1-6	14	once	NA	TGTGCCAGCAGTTCTCCAACAGGGAATTCACCCCTCCACTTT	CASSSPTGNSPLHF
TRBV29-1	TRBJ2-2	14	NA	NA	TGCAGCGTCCCCCGGGACTCAAACACCGGGGAGCTGTTTTTT	CSVPRDSNTGELFF
TRBV29-1	TRBJ1-5	12	NA	NA	TGCAGCGTTGACCCCGGGGATCAGCCCCAGCATTTT	CSVDPGDQPQHF
TRBV25-1	TRBJ1-2	13	NA	TRBD1	TGTGCCAGCAGTGAATCAGGGGGTTATGGCTACACCTTC	CASSESGGYGYTF
TRBV9	TRBJ1-4	14	NA	TRBD1	TGTGCCAGCAGCGTAGTTACAGGGGAAGAAAAACTGTTTTTT	CASSVVTGEEKLFF
TRBV30	TRBJ1-5	15	NA	TRBD1	TGTGCCTGGAGGGCTAGGACAGGGGGGGAACAGCCCCAGCATTTT	CAWRARTGGEQPQHF
TRBV28	TRBJ1-5	12	NA	NA	TGTGCCAGCAGTTCCCCGGGCGGGGCCCAGCATTTT	CASSSPGGAQHF
TRBV19	TRBJ1-1	15	NA	NA	TGTGCCAGTAGTAGGGGGAACACGGGGGAACCTGAAGCTTTCTTT	CASSRGNTGEPEAFF
TRBV28	TRBJ1-5	16	NA	NA	TGTGCCAGCAGTCCCCCCCCAGGAGGGGGCAATCAGCCCCAGCATTTT	CASSPPPGGGNQPQHF
TRBV6-5	TRBJ1-5	14	NA	NA	TGTGCCAGCAGTCGGACGGGGTGGAATCAGCCCCAGCATTTT	CASSRTGWNQPQHF
TRBV2	TRBJ2-1	14	NA	TRBD2	TGTGCCAGCAGCGGGGCGGGGGCCTACAATGAGCAGTTCTTC	CASSGAGAYNEQFF
TRBV5-1	TRBJ1-5	15	NA	NA	TGCGCCAGCAGCCCCCCCGGAGGGTTGAATCAGCCCCAGCATTTT	CASSPPGGLNQPQHF
TRBV29-1	TRBJ1-5	13	NA	NA	TGCCCCAGACAGGCATTTCTCAATCAGCCCCAGCATTTT	CPRQAFLNQPQHF
TRBV9	TRBJ1-3	18	NA	NA	TGTGCCAGCAGCGTATTCGGAGGGGACTTAAGCTCTGGAAACACCATATATTTT	CASSVFGGDLSSGNTIYF
TRBV19	TRBJ2-2	15	few	NA	TGTGCCAGTACCTTCCGCGGTGCTTGGGCCGGGGAGCTGTTTTTT	CASTFRGAWAGELFF
TRBV10-2	TRBJ2-1	15	once	TRBD2	TGCGCCAGCAGTGAGCCTGTCCTGGCGGGGGGGACGGGGTTCTTC	CASSEPVLAGGTGFF
TRBV11-3	TRBJ1-3	14	few	NA	TGTGCCAGCAGCTTATCCAGCTCTGGAAACACCATATATTTT	CASSLSSSGNTIYF
TRBV10-3	TRBJ2-2	15	NA	NA	TGTGCCATCAGCATTGAGAGGGTCGGCACCGGGGAGCTGTTTTTT	CAISIERVGTGELFF
TRBV3-1/TRBV3-2	TRBJ2-5	16	once	TRBD2	TGTGCCAGCAGCCCTACTAGCGGGGGGGCTAGGGAGACCCAGTACTTC	CASSPTSGGARETQYF
TRBV4-1	TRBJ1-2	12	NA	NA	TGCGCCAGCAGTGAACAGGACTATGGCTACACCTTC	CASSEQDYGYTF
TRBV9	TRBJ1-6	14	NA	NA	TGTGCCAGCAGCGCGAGACAGAGTAATTCACCCCTCCACTTT	CASSARQSNSPLHF
TRBV7-2	TRBJ2-7	15	NA	TRBD2	TGTGCCAGCAGCCCCGAGCGGGGGCCAACCTACGAGCAGTACTTC	CASSPERGPTYEQYF
TRBV19	TRBJ1-6	16	NA	TRBD1	TGTGCCAGTAGTACTACAGGGGCATCGTATAATTCACCCCTCCACTTT	CASSTTGASYNSPLHF
TRBV12-3/TRBV12-4	TRBJ2-1	13	NA	TRBD2	TGTGCCAGCAGGTTTCGGGAGGCGAATGAGCAGTTCTTC	CASRFREANEQFF
TRBV3-1/TRBV3-2	TRBJ1-2	15	NA	NA	TGTGCCAGCAGCCCTCATCAGGGCGCTAACTATGGCTACACCTTC	CASSPHQGANYGYTF
TRBV6-1	TRBJ1-2	15	NA	NA	TGTGCCAGCAGTGAAGCCCAACAGGTCGTCTATGGCTACACCTTC	CASSEAQQVVYGYTF
TRBV9	TRBJ1-4	15	NA	NA	TGTGCCAGCAGCGTAGAGGGGGACACCTTTGAAAAACTGTTTTTT	CASSVEGDTFEKLFF
TRBV3-1/TRBV3-2	TRBJ1-1	16	once	NA	TGTGCCAGCAGCCAGCAAGGGACTCTAAGGGACACTGAAGCTTTCTTT	CASSQQGTLRDTEAFF
TRBV6-5	TRBJ2-2	15	NA	TRBD1	TGTGCCAGCACCCGCCGGACAGGAAACACCGGGGAGCTGTTTTTT	CASTRRTGNTGELFF
TRBV18	TRBJ1-5	14	NA	TRBD1	TGTGCCAGCTCACCTAGACAGGGGAATCAGCCCCAGCATTTT	CASSPRQGNQPQHF
TRBV10-1	TRBJ2-7	16	NA	TRBD1	TGCGCCAGCAGTGAGGGGGTCAAGGGACAGGGCTACGAGCAGTACTTC	CASSEGVKGQGYEQYF
TRBV11-3	TRBJ1-2	18	NA	TRBD1	TGTGCCAGCAGCTTAGAACTTATTATGGGACAGCCTAACTATGGCTACACCTTC	CASSLELIMGQPNYGYTF
TRBV7-2	TRBJ2-7	14	NA	NA	TGTGCCAGCAGCAGCGGTGGTCGAGCCTACGAGCAGTACTTC	CASSSGGRAYEQYF
TRBV7-8	TRBJ1-3	16	NA	TRBD1	TGTGCCAGCAGCTTGGGGGGACAGGGCCCTGGAAACACCATATATTTT	CASSLGGQGPGNTIYF
TRBV5-1	TRBJ1-1	15	NA	TRBD1	TGCGCCAGCAGCTTGGGCGGGACAGGGAGGACTGAAGCTTTCTTT	CASSLGGTGRTEAFF
TRBV4-2	TRBJ2-2	15	NA	NA	TGTGCCAGCAGCCAAGAGTATACGGGGACCGGGGAGCTGTTTTTT	CASSQEYTGTGELFF
TRBV5-4	TRBJ1-2	15	NA	NA	TGTGCCAGCAGCTTGGTCGGCGGGATGTATGATGGCTACACCTTC	CASSLVGGMYDGYTF
TRBV3-1/TRBV3-2	TRBJ1-2	13	NA	NA	TGTGCCAGCAGCCACGACAGGTATTATGGCTACACCTTC	CASSHDRYYGYTF
TRBV3-1/TRBV3-2	TRBJ2-1	18	NA	NA	TGTGCCAGCAGCCAATCAAGACACATCCTATATCTTAGGAATGAGCAGTTCTTC	CASSQSRHILYLRNEQFF
TRBV7-9	TRBJ2-7	13	few	NA	TGTGCCAGCAGCTTACCCAGCTCCTACGAGCAGTACTTC	CASSLPSSYEQYF
TRBV14	TRBJ1-5	19	NA	NA	TGTGCCAGCAGCCTTAGAGGGGAGGGGGGTACCAAGCGCAATCAGCCCCAGCATTTT	CASSLRGEGGTKRNQPQHF
TRBV7-2	TRBJ2-1	12	few	TRBD1	TGTGCCAGCAGTAGACAGGGCAATGAGCAGTTCTTC	CASSRQGNEQFF
TRBV6-5	TRBJ1-1	13	NA	TRBD1	TGTGCCAGCAGGGGGACAGGGTACGGTGAAGCTTTCTTT	CASRGTGYGEAFF
TRBV2	TRBJ2-7	15	NA	NA	TGTGCCAGCAGTCAAGGTCGGGACACCTCCTACGAGCAGTACTTC	CASSQGRDTSYEQYF
TRBV5-5	TRBJ1-1	17	NA	TRBD1	TGTGCCAGCACCCCGTGGGGGACAGGGGATTCGAACAGGTCTACTTTCTTT	CASTPWGTGDSNRSTFF
TRBV25-1	TRBJ1-5	14	NA	TRBD1	TGTGCCAGCAGCCAGACAGGGTGGGGGCAGCCCCAGCATTTT	CASSQTGWGQPQHF
TRBV28	TRBJ2-1	14	NA	NA	TGTGCCAGCAGTTTAGGGCAGGCCGGAAATGAGCAGTTCTTC	CASSLGQAGNEQFF
TRBV7-8	TRBJ2-4	15	once	TRBD1	TGTGCCAGCAGCCCCTGGACAGGGCGGAAAAACATTCAGTACTTC	CASSPWTGRKNIQYF
TRBV6-2/TRBV6-3	TRBJ2-7	16	NA	TRBD1	TGTGCCAGCAGTTACTCGATCTTGAGGGGGCAGTACGAGCAGTACTTC	CASSYSILRGQYEQYF
TRBV7-2	TRBJ1-1	14	once	NA	TGTGCCAGCAGCTTAGACAGGCTGTTAACTGAAGCTTTCTTT	CASSLDRLLTEAFF
TRBV4-2	TRBJ2-7	16	NA	TRBD2	TGTGCCAGCAGCCGGCTAGCGGGGACTTACCTACGAGAGCAGTACTTC	CASSRLAGTYLREQYF
TRBV14	TRBJ2-1	16	once	NA	TGTGCCAGCAGCCAATCCGGACATTTGAAGGGCAATGAGCAGTTCTTC	CASSQSGHLKGNEQFF